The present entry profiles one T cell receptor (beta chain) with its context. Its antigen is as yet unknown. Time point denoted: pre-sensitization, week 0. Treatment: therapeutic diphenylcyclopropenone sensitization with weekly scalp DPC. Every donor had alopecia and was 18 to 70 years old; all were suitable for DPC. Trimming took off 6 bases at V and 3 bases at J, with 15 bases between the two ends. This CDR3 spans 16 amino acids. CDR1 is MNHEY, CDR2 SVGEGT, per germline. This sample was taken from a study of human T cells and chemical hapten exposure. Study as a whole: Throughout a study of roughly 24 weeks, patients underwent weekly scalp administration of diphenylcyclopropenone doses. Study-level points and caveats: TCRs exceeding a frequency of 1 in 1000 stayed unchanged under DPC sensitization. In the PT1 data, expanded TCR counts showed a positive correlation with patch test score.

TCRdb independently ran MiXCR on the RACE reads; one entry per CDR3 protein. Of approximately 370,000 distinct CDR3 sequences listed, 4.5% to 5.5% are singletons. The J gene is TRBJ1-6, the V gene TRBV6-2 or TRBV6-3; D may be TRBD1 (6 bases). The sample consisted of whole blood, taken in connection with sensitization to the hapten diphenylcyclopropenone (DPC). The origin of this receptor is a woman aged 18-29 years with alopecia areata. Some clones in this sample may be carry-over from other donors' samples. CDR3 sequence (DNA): TGTGCCAGCAGCCCGTTCTACAGGGACTATAATTCACCCCTCCACTTT. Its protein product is CASSPFYRDYNSPLHF.